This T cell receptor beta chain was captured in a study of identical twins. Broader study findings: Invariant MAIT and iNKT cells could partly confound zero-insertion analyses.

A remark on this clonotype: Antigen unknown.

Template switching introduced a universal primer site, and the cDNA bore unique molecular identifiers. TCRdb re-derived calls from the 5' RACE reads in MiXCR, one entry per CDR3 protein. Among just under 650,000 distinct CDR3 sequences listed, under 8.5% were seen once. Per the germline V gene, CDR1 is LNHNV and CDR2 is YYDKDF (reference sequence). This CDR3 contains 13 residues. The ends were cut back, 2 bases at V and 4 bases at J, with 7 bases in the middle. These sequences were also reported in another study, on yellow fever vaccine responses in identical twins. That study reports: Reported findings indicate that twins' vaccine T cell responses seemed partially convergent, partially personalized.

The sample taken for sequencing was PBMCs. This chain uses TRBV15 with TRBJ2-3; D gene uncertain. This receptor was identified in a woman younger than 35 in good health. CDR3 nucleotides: TGTGCCACCAGCAGATCCCCCCCAGATACGCAGTATTTT. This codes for CATSRSPPDTQYF. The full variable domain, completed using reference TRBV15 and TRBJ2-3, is DAMVIQNPRYQVTQFGKPVTLSCSQTLNHNVMYWYQQKSSQAPKLLFHYYDKDFNNEADTPDNFQSRRPNTSFCFLDIRSPGLGDTAMYLCATSRSPPDTQYFGPGTRLTVL.